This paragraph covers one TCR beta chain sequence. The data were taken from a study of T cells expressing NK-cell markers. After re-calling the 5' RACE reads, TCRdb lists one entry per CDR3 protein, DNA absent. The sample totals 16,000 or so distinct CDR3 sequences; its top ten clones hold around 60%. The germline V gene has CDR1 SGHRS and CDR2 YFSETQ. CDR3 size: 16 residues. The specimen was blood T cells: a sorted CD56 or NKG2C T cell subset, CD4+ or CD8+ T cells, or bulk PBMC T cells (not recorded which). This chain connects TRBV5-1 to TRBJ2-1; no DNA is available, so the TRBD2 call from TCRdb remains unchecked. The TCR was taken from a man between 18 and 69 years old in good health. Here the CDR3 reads CASSLEGPTSRGEQFF.